This T cell receptor (beta chain) was captured in a study of OX40 agonist ivuxolimab in advanced cancers. For the wider study: Ivuxolimab was a fully human IgG2 agonistic monoclonal antibody targeting the costimulatory receptor OX40 (CD134). Intravenous ivuxolimab was administered to patients every 2 weeks at six dose levels: 0.01, 0.1, 0.3, 1.5, 3 and 10 mg/kg. Of the approximately 50 patients in dose escalation, around 19 had hepatocellular carcinoma, some 15 had melanoma, 9 had renal cell carcinoma and 9 had head and neck cancer. In the dose-escalation cohort, approximately 80% of patients were male, and the mean age was approximately 60 years with a range of about 20 to 80. Patients were allowed to have had prior anti-PD-1, anti-PD-L1 or anti-CTLA-4 therapy, and 40% to 45% of the dose-escalation patients had been treated with checkpoint inhibitors. Partial responses occurred in three dose-escalation patients: two with cutaneous melanoma and one with hepatocellular carcinoma. Peripheral TCRbeta sequencing aimed to test whether ivuxolimab altered TCR sequence diversity and caused clonal T-cell expansion. The paper covers the monotherapy dose-escalation part of the phase I ivuxolimab trial, which included N of about 56 patients. The research as a whole found: Which antigens the clonally expanded peripheral T cells were specific for was not determined. Low levels of normalized T-cell clonal expansion were also seen in some patients who did not respond. On average, CD8+ T cells showed more expanded clones than CD4+ T cells after ivuxolimab. In the 0.1-3.0 mg/kg groups, partial responders had among the lowest normalized peripheral clonal expansion, particularly in CD8+ T cells. At doses of 0.1 to 3.0 mg/kg, clonal expansion of both CD4+ and CD8+ T cells in blood was seen between baseline and week 6.

Concerning this clone: The clone's antigen remains unknown. The record has no base qualities; no much larger clone is one base away.

Genomic DNA was extracted from sorted cells for sequencing of the TCRbeta CDR3 region. The immunoSEQ Assay was used to sequence the TCRbeta CDR3 regions. This immuneACCESS table, as held by TCRdb, lists in-frame sequences with V and J called but not all clones. Of the missing ones, under half trace to an unresolved V gene in checked studies; the others have no known cause. The sample table contains approximately 90,000 clones; only one count was recorded for roughly 89% of them. The leading ten clones occupy under 0.35% of the sample. The trial excluded patients who had a history of autoimmune disease or were on systemic immunosuppression. Peripheral blood for TCR sequencing was drawn from every dose cohort at baseline, at cycle 4 day 1 and at cycle 7 day 1. The samples were drawn from a first-in-human, open-label, multicenter phase I dose-escalation trial of ivuxolimab. The trial enrolled adults with locally advanced or metastatic head and neck squamous cell, hepatocellular, melanoma or renal cell carcinoma. Before TCR sequencing, CD4+ T cells and CD8+ T cells from peripheral blood were sorted into separate populations.

The germline V gene (reference sequence) supplies CDR1 LNHNV and CDR2 YYDKDF. From cysteine to phenylalanine, the CDR3 is 13 amino acids long. The DNA shown is the 39-base CDR3, in frame from base 1. The V end loses 5 bases and the J end loses 4 bases, and a stretch of 9 bases separates them. The chain is made from TRBV15 and TRBJ1-5, with the D gene not confidently named. This material consisted of CD4+ or CD8+ T cells sorted from blood, taken in a trial of the OX40 agonist ivuxolimab. The TCR sequence derives from an adult with an advanced solid tumor such as melanoma, head and neck, liver or kidney cancer. The CDR3 region has the sequence CATSYTVNQPQHF. In nucleotide form, the sequence is TGTGCCACCAGCTACACCGTAAATCAGCCCCAGCATTTT.